The 17 T cell receptor beta chains presented below share a single source sample, sequenced in a study of spatial heterogeneity in lung cancer. General observations from the study: Tumor mutation counts were tracked by expanded intratumoral alpha and beta TCR counts.

The time point: sample taken at primary tumor resection. The antigens for these receptors are not known. TCRdb recomputed calls from the 5' RACE reads with MiXCR, one row per CDR3 protein. Among roughly 5,300 distinct CDR3 sequences listed, under 10% were seen once. The material was lung tumor tissue, obtained at surgery. All receptors come from a female donor with early-stage non-small cell lung cancer.

This clonotype has at least ten counts. The V call is TRBV18, the J call TRBJ1-1; D may be TRBD1 (5 bases). The CDR3 sequence is 13 residues long. CDR1 KGHSH and CDR2 LQKENI come from the germline V gene. V lost 6 bases and J lost 1, with 9 bases in between. The CDR3 nucleotides are TGTGCCAGCTCCTTACAGGAGAACACTGAAGCTTTCTTT. It codes for CASSLQENTEAFF.

This clonotype has ten or more counts. The V call is TRBV7-9, the J call TRBJ1-5; D remains ambiguous. Per germline, CDR1 SEHNR and CDR2 FQNEAQ (reference sequence). V shed 1 base and J shed 15 bases, with 13 bases lying between them. The CDR3 consists of 12 residues. This chain's CDR3 is CASSLGGGLWHF. CDR3 DNA sequence: TGTGCCAGCAGCTTAGGAGGTGGCCTTTGGCATTTT.

This clonotype has ten or more counts. This sequence joins TRBV20-1 and TRBJ2-5, with TRBD2 matching over 11 bases. The CDR3 extends over 15 amino acids. Trimming at V came to 2 bases and at J to 1 base, leaving 3 bases not matched to a gene. Germline V CDR1 and CDR2: DFQATT, SNEGSKA (reference sequence). Written as DNA, the CDR3 is TGCAGTGCTAGACGACTAGCGGGGTCCCAAGAGACCCAGTACTTC. This sequence encodes CSARRLAGSQETQYF.

This clonotype was observed many times. The chain uses TRBV7-9 and TRBJ1-1; 7 nucleotides agree with TRBD1. The CDR3 totals 15 residues. Per the germline V gene, CDR1 is SEHNR and CDR2 is FQNEAQ (reference sequence). V was clipped by 5 bases and J by 0 bases; unmatched bases: 6. For the CDR3, the DNA is TGTGCCAGCAGCCCTCGAGGACAGGTGAACACTGAAGCTTTCTTT. Its translation is CASSPRGQVNTEAFF.

Within the sample, this clonotype is medium-sized. V is TRBV20-1 and J is TRBJ2-7, with 10 bases identical to TRBD1. The germline V gene encodes CDR1 DFQATT and CDR2 SNEGSKA (reference sequence). Trimming removed 1 base from V and 12 bases from J; junction bases left unmatched: 6. The CDR3 covers 12 residues. CDR3 region: CSARGGQGGRYV. DNA of the CDR3: TGCAGTGCTAGAGGAGGACAGGGGGGTCGGTACGTC.

This clonotype rates as medium-sized (0.01 to 0.1%). The rearrangement links TRBV11-1 to TRBJ2-5; D is unresolved. V was pared by 5 bases and J by 0 bases, with 13 bases between. The CDR3 is 15 residues long. Germline V gene lookup returns CDR1 SGHAT and CDR2 FQDESV (reference sequence). CDR3 region: CASSQDIGYQETQYF. The CDR3 nucleotides read TGTGCCAGCAGCCAAGACATCGGGTACCAAGAGACCCAGTACTTC.

This clonotype appeared a few times. V is TRBV20-1 and J is TRBJ1-1, with TRBD1 as a possible D gene (6 bases). The CDR3 has 15 amino acids. Between the trimmed V and J ends, which lost 0 bases and 4 bases, there was a span of 15 bases. Germline CDR1 is DFQATT and CDR2 is SNEGSKA (reference sequence). In DNA, the CDR3 is TGCAGTGCTAGAGATAATCGGGGGGCGGTCACTGAAGCTTTCTTT. Protein sequence: CSARDNRGAVTEAFF.

This clonotype was counted ten times or more. V gene TRBV12-3 or TRBV12-4 combines with J gene TRBJ1-4; a possible D gene is TRBD1 (6 bases). Between the trimmed V and J ends, which lost 5 bases and 7 bases, there was a span of 14 bases. The CDR3 extends over 14 amino acids. The CDR3 nucleotides are TGTGCCAGCAGTGTACAGGGAGTAGGTGAAAAACTGTTTTTT. This sequence encodes CASSVQGVGEKLFF.

Sample share makes this clonotype medium-sized. The J gene is TRBJ2-3, the V gene TRBV7-3; 7 bases align to TRBD2. V trimming: 2 bases; J trimming: 3 bases; junction bases outside the gene matches: 8. The germline V gene encodes CDR1 SGHTA and CDR2 FQGTGA. This CDR3 spans 16 amino acids. The CDR3 region is CASSLVGREWTDTQYF. The CDR3 nucleotides read TGTGCCAGCAGCTTAGTGGGGCGGGAGTGGACAGATACGCAGTATTTT.

The sample holds a few counts of this clonotype. This may be a read error, as it is one base from a much larger clone. The rearrangement uses TRBV24-1 and TRBJ2-3; TRBD2 might be the D (6 bases). Germline V gene lookup returns CDR1 KGHDR and CDR2 SFDVKD. There are 15 residues in the CDR3. The CDR3 DNA reads as TGTGTCACCAGATCCGCGAGGAGGGACACAGATACGCAGTATTTT. Encoded protein: CVTRSARRDTDTQYF.

The chain recombines TRBV28 with TRBJ2-5, with a tentative D call TRBD2 (5 bases). Looked up from germline, CDR1 is MDHEN and CDR2 is SYDVKM. The CDR3 consists of 16 residues. Trimming cost V 3 bases and J 1 base, with 15 bases left between them. CDR3 in DNA: TGTGCCAGCAGTTTTGGAATAGCGTCGGTCCAAGAGACCCAGTACTTC. Translation: CASSFGIASVQETQYF.

This clonotype is termed medium-sized. The CDR3 region is CSARGQGLYEQYV. The CDR3 DNA reads TGCAGTGCTAGAGGACAGGGACTCTACGAGCAGTACGTC. This sequence joins TRBV20-1 and TRBJ2-7, with D possibly being TRBD1 (7 bases). The V end was cut by 1 base, the J end by 3 bases, with 10 bases between. CDR1 is DFQATT, CDR2 SNEGSKA, per germline (reference sequence). The length of the CDR3 is 13 residues.

This clonotype was detected ten times or more. The chain recombines TRBV5-1 with TRBJ2-2; 7 bases are a match to TRBD2. The CDR3 runs 15 residues. The trim removed 3 bases at V and 5 bases at J, leaving 7 bases unmatched. Germline V gene sequence: CDR1 SGHRS, CDR2 YFSETQ. CDR3 sequence: CASSSEGGRTGELFF. CDR3 DNA: TGCGCCAGCAGCTCGGAGGGAGGGAGGACCGGGGAGCTGTTTTTT.

This clonotype is large in the sample. The V and J genes are TRBV20-1 and TRBJ2-7; 9 bases agree with TRBD2. Germline CDR1 DFQATT, CDR2 SNEGSKA (reference sequence). Unmatched junction bases numbered 6, after V lost 2 bases and J lost 4 bases. The CDR3 contains 14 residues. The CDR3 nucleotides read TGCAGTGCTAGATCCGGGACTAGCCTGTACGAGCAGTACTTC. Amino acids: CSARSGTSLYEQYF.

This clonotype is labeled as medium-sized (0.01 to 0.1%). The V and J genes are TRBV5-1 and TRBJ1-2; D is perhaps TRBD1 (5 bases). CDR1 and CDR2 (germline): SGHRS, YFSETQ. This CDR3 has 13 residues. Trimming stripped 1 base from V and 6 bases from J, with 10 bases between. The CDR3 loop reads CASSLSRDHGYTF. In DNA form, the CDR3 reads TGCGCCAGCAGCTTGTCCAGGGACCATGGCTACACCTTC.

This clonotype has ten or more counts. The chain has TRBV20-1 and TRBJ2-2; 8 bases map to TRBD2. The V segment lost 2 bases and the J segment 1 base; nucleotides outside the gene matches: 9. Germline CDR1 and CDR2: DFQATT and SNEGSKA (reference sequence). The CDR3 consists of 17 residues. The CDR3 DNA reads TGCAGTGCTAGAATAGCGGGGCAGCGGGGGAACACCGGGGAGCTGTTTTTT. It translates to CSARIAGQRGNTGELFF.

This clonotype was seen many times. This rearrangement joins TRBV28 to TRBJ1-5; perhaps TRBD1 as D (6 bases). The length of the CDR3 is 14 residues. Trimming took off 6 bases at V and 7 bases at J, with 16 bases between the two ends. Germline-derived CDR1 and CDR2 are MDHEN and SYDVKM. CDR3 region: CASSETGTRQPQHF. CDR3 DNA sequence: TGTGCCAGCAGCGAAACCGGGACACGACAGCCCCAGCATTTT.